These T cell receptor beta chains were read from a single sample in a study of shared clonotypes between healthy human individuals. Using immunoSEQ multiplex PCR, the repertoire was profiled, and TCRdb retains in-frame clones only, with some absent. The sample has over 2 million clones; about 95% are singletons. Material: naive CD8+ T cells sorted from blood. These receptors originate from a man younger than 35 in good health. The conserved cysteine and the conserved F or W are not part of the CDR3 here. Some rows mark clone size as missing; the rest say once, few, many or name a class of expanded clone.

j_call clone_size v_call cdr3_aa
TRBJ2-7 NA TRBV29-1 SVEPAGGGPYEQY
TRBJ2-3 NA TRBV5-1 ASSLLGQEYTDTQY
TRBJ2-7 NA TRBV6-5 ASSYAGSYEQY
TRBJ2-3 NA TRBV19 ASSLSGGITDTQY
TRBJ2-1 once TRBV7-9 ASRSPAAHYNEQF
TRBJ2-6 NA TRBV27 ASSPGLGSGANVLT
TRBJ2-7 NA TRBV7-9 ASSPGQTYEQY
TRBJ2-5 NA TRBV29-1 SAEIRVGETQY
TRBJ2-7 once TRBV5-1 ASSLLAGADEQY
TRBJ2-7 NA TRBV15 ATSPTAGGDEQY
TRBJ2-1 NA TRBV6-6 ASSFGTSGFNEQF
TRBJ2-7 once TRBV10-2 ACGQGIAGIAYEQY
TRBJ2-3 NA TRBV28 ASSFWGGLTDTQY
TRBJ2-5 NA TRBV27 ATTKAGEETQY
TRBJ2-5 NA TRBV4-1 ASRYRDSQETQY
TRBJ2-1 once TRBV5-6 ASSFAGGFYNEQF
TRBJ2-1 NA TRBV5-1 ASSLAGEREQF
TRBJ2-1 NA TRBV30 AWSEASGSHNEQF
TRBJ2-7 NA TRBV7-8 ASSLAGLASPYEQY
TRBJ2-7 NA TRBV27 ASLGYEQY
TRBJ1-5 NA TRBV6-1 ASRPDRDYNQPQH
TRBJ1-1 NA TRBV5-4 ASSSWMNTEAF
TRBJ2-5 once TRBV13 ASKGDQETQY
TRBJ1-6 NA TRBV18 ASSQGLLEVFNSPLH
TRBJ2-3 NA TRBV27 ASSSRDSRTDTQY
TRBJ2-3 NA TRBV7-9 ASSLTSGSGTDTQY
TRBJ2-7 NA TRBV10-2 ASSIGGLYEQY
TRBJ2-7 once TRBV5-5 ASSLSLGSAYEQY
TRBJ1-6 NA TRBV28 ASSPSSAVISYNSPLH
TRBJ2-1 NA TRBV27 ASSSGPYRHNEQF
TRBJ2-6 NA TRBV7-9 ASSLAHGRDANVLT
TRBJ2-7 NA TRBV11-2 ASSWTVNYEQY
TRBJ1-1 NA TRBV7-9 ASSLAFGEMNTEAF
TRBJ2-7 NA TRBV4-1 ASSQVLSYEQY
TRBJ1-1 NA TRBV29-1 SVYVGPEAF
TRBJ2-1 NA TRBV6-6 ASSYVAGGPYNEQF
TRBJ1-2 NA TRBV27 ASSPTDHNYGYT
TRBJ2-2 NA TRBV13 ASSLVRGPNTGELF
TRBJ2-3 NA TRBV10-1 ASSDDIGRADTQY
TRBJ2-7 once TRBV7-9 ASSDPGQGAYEQY
TRBJ2-7 NA TRBV28 ASNRQGWDYEQY
TRBJ2-1 NA TRBV5-4 AILGGAGYNEQF
TRBJ2-3 NA TRBV10-1 ASSEPGIRGAPREDTQY
TRBJ1-4 NA TRBV30 AWSRPVGEKLF
TRBJ2-7 NA TRBV11-2 ASSPMTSMTYEQY
TRBJ2-7 NA TRBV7-9 ASSYSEGVYEQY
TRBJ1-5 NA TRBV5-1 ASNRIGNQPQH
TRBJ2-7 NA TRBV7-8 ASSPTGAGPEQY
TRBJ2-1 NA TRBV13 ASSLDSLLLNEQF
TRBJ2-7 NA TRBV6-1 ASSEAQGILYEQY
TRBJ1-4 NA TRBV6-1 ASSPTDSNEKLF
TRBJ2-5 NA TRBV13 ASSLAQGETQY
TRBJ2-2 NA TRBV7-9 ASSWGGGELF
TRBJ2-7 NA TRBV6-5 ASSYSDRGYEQY
TRBJ1-1 NA TRBV4-1 ASSQAGGAEAF
TRBJ2-5 NA TRBV4-3 ASSRIWDREQETQY
TRBJ1-1 NA TRBV7-9 ASTLGHTEAF
TRBJ1-5 NA TRBV27 ASSPGGSNQPQH
TRBJ1-1 NA TRBV27 ASSLITGGTEAF
TRBJ2-2 NA TRBV7-7 ASTPGLDGELF